A single sample gave rise to the 9 T cell receptor beta chains below, sequenced in a study of cytomegalovirus exposure and HLA in healthy donors. The PCR contained 60 Vbeta and 13 Jbeta primers. Libraries were prepared by immunoSEQ multiplex PCR; TCRdb keeps only in-frame clonotypes and omits some of them. The table has about 60,000 clones, approximately 70% seen once. The source material was PBMCs. These receptors all stem from a woman between 55 and 75 years old in good health and CMV-seropositive.

J is TRBJ2-5 and V is TRBV6-1; 8 bases match TRBD1. The CDR3 is 14 residues long. Germline CDR1 MNHNS, CDR2 SASEGT. V trimming: 5 bases; J trimming: 5 bases; junction bases outside the gene matches: 7. This CDR3 reads CASSQGQGWETQYF. The CDR3 DNA reads as TGTGCCAGCAGTCAAGGACAGGGATGGGAGACCCAGTACTTC.

The CDR3, as DNA: TGCAGCGTTGCAGGGGGGCAAAACATTCAGTACTTC. Translation: CSVAGGQNIQYF. V gene TRBV29-1 combines with J gene TRBJ2-4, with TRBD1 as a possible D gene (7 bases). Germline V CDR1 and CDR2: SQVTM, ANQGSEA. There are 12 residues in the CDR3. Deletions cut 4 bases from V and 5 bases from J, with 9 bases between.

The chain employs TRBV12-5 and TRBJ1-4, with 7 bases aligning to TRBD1. The germline CDR1 and CDR2 sequences are LGHNT and FRNRAP. The CDR3 runs to 18 residues. J lost 3 bases, V lost 3 bases, and 13 bases had no gene match. CDR3 DNA sequence: TGTGCTAGTGGTTTCGTCCAGGGGGGTATGGCTTCTAATGAAAAACTGTTTTTT. Translation: CASGFVQGGMASNEKLFF.

The V and J genes are TRBV19 and TRBJ2-1; 7 bases align to TRBD2. Germline CDR1 and CDR2: LNHDA and SQIVND (reference sequence). The CDR3 contains 15 residues. Trimming at V came to 4 bases and at J to 3 bases, leaving 6 bases not matched to a gene. The CDR3: CASSNSGPLYNEQFF. In nucleotides, the CDR3 is TGTGCCAGTAGTAATAGCGGGCCCCTCTACAATGAGCAGTTCTTC.

The chain is built from TRBV2 and TRBJ2-1; TRBD2 matches 8 bases. Per the germline V gene, CDR1 is SNHLY and CDR2 is FYNNEI. The CDR3 is made up of 14 amino acids. Losses at the gene ends were 3 bases for V and 15 bases for J; bases not matched to a gene: 13. The CDR3, as DNA: TGTGCCAGCAGTGACCCGGGGGGGAAATGGTCTCTGTTCTTC. Its protein is CASSDPGGKWSLFF.

This clone was observed a few times. CDR3 loop: CASSPRDGGYEQYF. CDR3 coding DNA: TGTGCCAGTAGTCCCCGGGACGGGGGCTACGAGCAGTACTTC. The chain combines TRBV19 with TRBJ2-7; D might be TRBD2 (6 bases). The germline V gene encodes CDR1 LNHDA and CDR2 SQIVND (reference sequence). V shed 5 bases and J shed 3 bases, with 14 bases lying between them. CDR3 length equals 14 residues.

The rearrangement uses TRBV9 and TRBJ2-3; a possible D gene is TRBD2 (7 bases). The CDR3 spans 16 residues. Trimming shortened V by 0 bases and J by 4 bases, and 15 bases separated the two germline ends. Looked up from germline, CDR1 is SGDLS and CDR2 is YYNGEE. CDR3 region: CASSVVGGGRPDTQYF. CDR3 DNA sequence: TGTGCCAGCAGCGTAGTGGGGGGGGGCCGCCCAGATACGCAGTATTTT.

The chain couples TRBV5-1 to TRBJ2-7, with 8 bases aligning to TRBD1. CDR3 size: 13 residues. V gave up 3 bases and J gave up 6 bases; unmatched junction bases: 5. Germline V gene lookup returns CDR1 SGHRS and CDR2 YFSETQ. CDR3 nucleotides: TGCGCCAGCAGCTCGGGACAGGTGAGCGAGCAGTACTTC. Amino acid sequence: CASSSGQVSEQYF.

The chain recombines TRBV7-2 with TRBJ2-1, with TRBD1 matching over 10 bases. V was clipped by 5 bases and J by 6 bases; unmatched bases: 16. The CDR3 contains 18 residues. Germline-derived CDR1 and CDR2 are SGHTA and FQGNSA. CDR3 DNA sequence: TGTGCCAGCAGCCAAGGACAGGGGGGCTTGGGCGGGGTCAATGAGCAGTTCTTC. This gives the protein CASSQGQGGLGGVNEQFF. Complete variable domain (other parts from reference TRBV7-2 and TRBJ2-1): GAGVSQSPSNKVTEKGKDVELRCDPISGHTALYWYRQSLGQGLEFLIYFQGNSAPDKSGLPSDRFSAERTGGSVSTLTIQRTQQEDSAVYLCASSQGQGGLGGVNEQFFGPGTRLTVL.